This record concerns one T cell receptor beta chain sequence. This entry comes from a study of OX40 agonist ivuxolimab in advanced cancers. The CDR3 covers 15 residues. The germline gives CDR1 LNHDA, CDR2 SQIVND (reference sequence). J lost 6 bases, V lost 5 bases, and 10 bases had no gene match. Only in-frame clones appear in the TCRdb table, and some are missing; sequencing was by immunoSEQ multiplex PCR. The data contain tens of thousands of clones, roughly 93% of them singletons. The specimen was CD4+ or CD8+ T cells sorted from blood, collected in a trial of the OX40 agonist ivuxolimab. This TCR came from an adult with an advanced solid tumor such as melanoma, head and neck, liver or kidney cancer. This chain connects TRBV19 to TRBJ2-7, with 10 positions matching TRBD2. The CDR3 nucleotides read TGTGCCAGTAGTCCTCTAGCGGGAGAAGCAGGCGAGCAGTACTTC. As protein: CASSPLAGEAGEQYF.